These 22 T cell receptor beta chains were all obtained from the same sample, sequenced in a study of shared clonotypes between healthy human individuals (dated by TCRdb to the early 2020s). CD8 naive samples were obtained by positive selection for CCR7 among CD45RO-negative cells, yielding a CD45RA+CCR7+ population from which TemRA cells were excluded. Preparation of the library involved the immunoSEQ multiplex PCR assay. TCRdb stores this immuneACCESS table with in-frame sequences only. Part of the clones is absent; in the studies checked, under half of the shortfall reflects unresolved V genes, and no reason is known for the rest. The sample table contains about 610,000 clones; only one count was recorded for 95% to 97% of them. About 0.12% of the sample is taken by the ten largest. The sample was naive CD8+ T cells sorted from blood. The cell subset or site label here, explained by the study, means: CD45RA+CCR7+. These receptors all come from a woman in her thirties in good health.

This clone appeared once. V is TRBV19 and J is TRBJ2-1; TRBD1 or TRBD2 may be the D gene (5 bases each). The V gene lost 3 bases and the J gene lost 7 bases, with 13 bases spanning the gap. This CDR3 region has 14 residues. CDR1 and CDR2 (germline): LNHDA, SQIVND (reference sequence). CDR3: CASSMGEWGNEQFF. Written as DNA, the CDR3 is TGTGCCAGTAGTATGGGGGAATGGGGGAATGAGCAGTTCTTC.

The CDR3 nucleotides read TGTGCCAGCAAGGAGACTAGCGGGAGGGCTGTCTCCTACGAGCAGTACTTC. It specifies CASKETSGRAVSYEQYF. The V and J genes are TRBV2 and TRBJ2-7; 14 bases align to TRBD2. CDR3 size: 17 residues. With V trimmed by 7 bases and J by 0 bases, 8 bases remained unmatched. Germline loops: CDR1 SNHLY, CDR2 FYNNEI.

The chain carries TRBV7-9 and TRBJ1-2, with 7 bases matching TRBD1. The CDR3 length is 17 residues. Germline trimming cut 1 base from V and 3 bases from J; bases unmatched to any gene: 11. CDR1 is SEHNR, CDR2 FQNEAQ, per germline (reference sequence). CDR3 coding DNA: TGTGCCAGCAGCTTAGGGACCTCAGGGGGGGCCTACTATGGCTACACCTTC. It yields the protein CASSLGTSGGAYYGYTF.

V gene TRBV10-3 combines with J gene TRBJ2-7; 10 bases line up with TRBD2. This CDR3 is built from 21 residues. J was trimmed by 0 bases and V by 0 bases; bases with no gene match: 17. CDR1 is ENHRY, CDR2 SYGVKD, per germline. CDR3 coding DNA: TGTGCCATCAGTGAGTCGATAGTGGCTGGGACTAGCGAAAAGAGCTCCTACGAGCAGTACTTC. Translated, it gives CAISESIVAGTSEKSSYEQYF.

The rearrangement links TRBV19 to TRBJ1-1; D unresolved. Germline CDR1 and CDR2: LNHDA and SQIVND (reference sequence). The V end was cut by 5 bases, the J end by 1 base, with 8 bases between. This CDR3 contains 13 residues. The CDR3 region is CASSARGNTEAFF. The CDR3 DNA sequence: TGTGCCAGTAGTGCTCGGGGGAACACTGAAGCTTTCTTT.

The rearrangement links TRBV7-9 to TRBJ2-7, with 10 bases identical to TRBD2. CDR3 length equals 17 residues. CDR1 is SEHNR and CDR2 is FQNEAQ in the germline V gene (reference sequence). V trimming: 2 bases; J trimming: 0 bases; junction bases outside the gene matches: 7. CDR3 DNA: TGTGCCAGCAGCTTAATGACTAGCGGGTTTAGCTCCTACGAGCAGTACTTC. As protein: CASSLMTSGFSSYEQYF.

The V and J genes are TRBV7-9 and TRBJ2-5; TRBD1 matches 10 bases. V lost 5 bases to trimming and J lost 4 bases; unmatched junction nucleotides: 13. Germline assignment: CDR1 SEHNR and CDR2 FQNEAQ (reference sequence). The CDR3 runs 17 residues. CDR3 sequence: CASSPTTGGTWTETQYF. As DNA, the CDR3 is TGTGCCAGCAGCCCAACGACAGGGGGCACTTGGACAGAGACCCAGTACTTC.

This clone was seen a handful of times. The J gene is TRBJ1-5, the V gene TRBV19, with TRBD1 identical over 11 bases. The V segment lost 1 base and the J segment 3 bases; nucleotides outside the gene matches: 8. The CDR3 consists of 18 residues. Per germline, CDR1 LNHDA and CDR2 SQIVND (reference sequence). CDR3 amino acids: CASSIVDRGLDNNQPQHF. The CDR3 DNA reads TGTGCCAGTAGTATAGTGGACAGGGGGCTGGATAACAATCAGCCCCAGCATTTT. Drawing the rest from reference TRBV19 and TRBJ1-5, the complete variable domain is DGGITQSPKYLFRKEGQNVTLSCEQNLNHDAMYWYRQDPGQGLRLIYYSQIVNDFQKGDIAEGYSVSREKKESFPLTVTSAQKNPTAFYLCASSIVDRGLDNNQPQHFGDGTRLSIL.

CDR3 region: CATSRGLAENTGELFF. The CDR3, as DNA: TGTGCCACCAGCAGAGGACTAGCGGAGAACACCGGGGAGCTGTTTTTT. This chain connects TRBV15 to TRBJ2-2, with 9 nucleotides matching TRBD2. This CDR3 has 16 amino acids. V was pared by 1 base and J by 1 base, with 1 base of the junction left unmatched. Germline values: CDR1 LNHNV, CDR2 YYDKDF (reference sequence).

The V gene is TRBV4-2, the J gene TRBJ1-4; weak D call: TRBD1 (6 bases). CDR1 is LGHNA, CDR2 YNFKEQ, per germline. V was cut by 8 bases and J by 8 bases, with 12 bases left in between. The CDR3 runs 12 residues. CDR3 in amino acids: CASGTRSEKLFF. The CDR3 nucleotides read TGTGCCAGCGGGACACGCTCGGAAAAACTGTTTTTT.

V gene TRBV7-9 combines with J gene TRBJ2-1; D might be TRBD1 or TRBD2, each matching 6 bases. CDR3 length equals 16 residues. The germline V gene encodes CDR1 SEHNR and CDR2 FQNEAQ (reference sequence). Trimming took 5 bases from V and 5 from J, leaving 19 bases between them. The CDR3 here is CASSPMTGGGDNEQFF. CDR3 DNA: TGTGCCAGCAGCCCGATGACCGGGGGCGGTGACAATGAGCAGTTCTTC.

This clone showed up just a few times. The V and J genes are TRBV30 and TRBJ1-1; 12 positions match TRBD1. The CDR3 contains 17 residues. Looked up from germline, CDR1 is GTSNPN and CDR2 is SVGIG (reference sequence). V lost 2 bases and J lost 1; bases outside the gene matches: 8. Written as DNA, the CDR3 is TGTGCCTGGAGTTCGGGACAGGGGGCGGGGGCGAACACTGAAGCTTTCTTT. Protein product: CAWSSGQGAGANTEAFF.

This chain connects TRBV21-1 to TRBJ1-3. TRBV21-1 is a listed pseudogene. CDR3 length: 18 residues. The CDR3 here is CASSKELRLTRSGNTIYF. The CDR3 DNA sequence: TGTGCCAGCAGCAAAGAGTTGCGGCTTACGAGATCTGGAAACACCATATATTTT.

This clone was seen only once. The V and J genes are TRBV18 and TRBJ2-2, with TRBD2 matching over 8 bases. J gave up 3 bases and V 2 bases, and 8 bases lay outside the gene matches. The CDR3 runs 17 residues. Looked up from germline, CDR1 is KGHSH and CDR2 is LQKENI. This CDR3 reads CASSPGLAGTDTGELFF. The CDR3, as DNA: TGTGCCAGCTCACCAGGGTTAGCGGGAACGGACACCGGGGAGCTGTTTTTT.

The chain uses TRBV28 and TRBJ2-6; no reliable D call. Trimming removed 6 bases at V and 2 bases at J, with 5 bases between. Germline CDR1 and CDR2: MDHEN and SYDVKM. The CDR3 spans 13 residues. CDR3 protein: CASSLTGANVLTF. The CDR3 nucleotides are TGTGCCAGCAGCCTAACTGGGGCCAACGTCCTGACTTTC.

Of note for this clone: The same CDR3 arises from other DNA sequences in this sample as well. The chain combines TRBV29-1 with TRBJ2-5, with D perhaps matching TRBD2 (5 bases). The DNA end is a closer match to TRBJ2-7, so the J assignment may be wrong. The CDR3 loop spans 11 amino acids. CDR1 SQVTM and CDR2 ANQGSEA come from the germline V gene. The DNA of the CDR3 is TGCAGCGTTGAACGCGGGTACGAGCAGTACTTC. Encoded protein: CSVERGYEQYF.

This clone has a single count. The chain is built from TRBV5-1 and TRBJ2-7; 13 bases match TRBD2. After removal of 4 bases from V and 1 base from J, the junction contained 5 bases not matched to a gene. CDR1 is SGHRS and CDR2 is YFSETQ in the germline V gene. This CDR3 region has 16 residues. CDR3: CASSPGTSGVSYEQYF. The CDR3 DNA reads TGCGCCAGCAGCCCCGGGACTAGCGGGGTTTCCTACGAGCAGTACTTC. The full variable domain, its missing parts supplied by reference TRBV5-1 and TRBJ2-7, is KAGVTQTPRYLIKTRGQQVTLSCSPISGHRSVSWYQQTPGQGLQFLFEYFSETQRNKGNFPGRFSGRQFSNSRSEMNVSTLELGDSALYLCASSPGTSGVSYEQYFGPGTRLTVT.

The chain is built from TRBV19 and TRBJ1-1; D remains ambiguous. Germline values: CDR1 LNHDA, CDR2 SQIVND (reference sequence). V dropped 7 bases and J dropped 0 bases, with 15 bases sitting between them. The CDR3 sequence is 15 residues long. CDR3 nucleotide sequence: TGTGCCAGTACCCCGTTTGGGGAAGTGAACACTGAAGCTTTCTTT. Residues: CASTPFGEVNTEAFF.

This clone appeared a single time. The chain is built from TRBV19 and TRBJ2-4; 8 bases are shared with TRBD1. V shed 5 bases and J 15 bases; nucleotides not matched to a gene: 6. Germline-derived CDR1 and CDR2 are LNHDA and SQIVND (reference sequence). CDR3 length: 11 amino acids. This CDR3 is CASSFGTGLYF. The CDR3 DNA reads TGTGCCAGTAGTTTCGGGACAGGCTTGTACTTC.

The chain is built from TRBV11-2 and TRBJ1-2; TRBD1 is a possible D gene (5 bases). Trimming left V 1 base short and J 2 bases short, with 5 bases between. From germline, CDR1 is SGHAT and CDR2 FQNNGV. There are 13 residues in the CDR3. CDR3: CASSLGQNYGYTF. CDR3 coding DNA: TGTGCCAGCAGCTTAGGACAGAACTATGGCTACACCTTC.

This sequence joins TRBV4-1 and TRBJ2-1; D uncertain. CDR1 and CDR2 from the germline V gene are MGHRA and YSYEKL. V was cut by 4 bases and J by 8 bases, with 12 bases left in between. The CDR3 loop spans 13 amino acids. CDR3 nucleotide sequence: TGCGCCAGCAGCCTACGCCTGGAGTATGAGCAGTTCTTC. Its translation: CASSLRLEYEQFF.

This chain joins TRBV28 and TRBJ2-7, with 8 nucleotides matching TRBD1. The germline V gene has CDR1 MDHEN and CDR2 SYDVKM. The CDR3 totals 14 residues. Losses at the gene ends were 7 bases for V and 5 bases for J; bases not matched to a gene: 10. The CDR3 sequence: CASTQRTGWDEQYF. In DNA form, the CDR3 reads TGTGCCAGCACCCAACGGACAGGGTGGGACGAGCAGTACTTC.